This T cell receptor beta chain was identified in a study of blood T cell repertoires in COVID-19. Study summary: Some COVID-19 samples were acute and others convalescent; all came from the United States, Italy and Spain.

In the authors' workflow: Estimation of nucleated cell counts relied on the amplification of reference gene primers. Generated by immunoSEQ multiplex PCR, the TCRdb table keeps only in-frame clones and is missing some. For V, J and clone size, that table is used; D and trimming come from the DNA. Among 60,000 to 70,000 clones listed, around 85% were seen once. The TCR originated in a woman aged 55-69 years with acute or convalescent COVID-19. Sequences were obtained from peripheral blood.

CDR3 DNA: TGTGCCAGCAGAAAAACGAGAGAGAGGGCTGAAAAACTGTTTTTT. It translates to CASRKTRERAEKLFF. The rearrangement uses TRBV2 and TRBJ1-4; D unclear. V was trimmed by 6 bases and J by 7 bases, leaving 18 bases between them. This CDR3 spans 15 amino acids. Per the germline V gene, CDR1 is SNHLY and CDR2 is FYNNEI.